Below are 14 T cell receptor beta chains sequenced from a single sample in a study of CD8 T cells in Susac syndrome. With random hexamers, roughly 0.45 to 1 ug RNA was reverse transcribed. TCRdb redid the calling of the immunoSEQ multiplex PCR reads with MiXCR, one entry per CDR3 protein. The sample contains around 150,000 distinct CDR3 sequences, roughly 96% of which appear only once. Sample: CD4+ T cells from PBMCs. Receptors were obtained from a human donor with multiple sclerosis.

This clonotype was seen only once. V and J are TRBV29-1 and TRBJ2-7; TRBD1 agrees at 9 bases. The CDR3 spans 14 residues. Trimming removed 4 bases from V and 1 base from J; junction bases left unmatched: 5. Germline lookup yields CDR1 SQVTM and CDR2 ANQGSEA. The CDR3 spells CSVATQGASYEQYF. The DNA of the CDR3 is TGCAGCGTTGCAACACAGGGGGCGTCCTACGAGCAGTACTTC.

V is TRBV29-1 and J is TRBJ1-5; TRBD1 might be the D (5 bases). Germline CDR1 reads SQVTM; CDR2 reads ANQGSEA. V was pared by 5 bases and J by 6 bases, with 14 bases between. The CDR3 totals 13 residues. The CDR3 sequence is CSVMGRPGQPQHF. CDR3 sequence (DNA): TGCAGCGTTATGGGACGTCCCGGTCAGCCCCAGCATTTT.

This clonotype has just one count. The chain couples TRBV24-1 to TRBJ2-5; D is possibly TRBD1 or TRBD2 (6 bases each). V gave up 1 base and J gave up 5 bases, with 16 bases separating them. The CDR3 contains 16 residues. Germline V gene data show CDR1 as KGHDR and CDR2 as SFDVKD. The CDR3 protein is CATSDFTGGRSETQYF. In DNA, the CDR3 is TGTGCCACCAGTGATTTTACCGGGGGCAGGTCGGAGACCCAGTACTTC.

The genes are TRBV3-1 and TRBJ2-7, with TRBD1 matching over 8 bases. The CDR3 extends over 16 amino acids. CDR1 and CDR2 from the germline V gene are LGHDT and YNNKEL (reference sequence). V shed 3 bases, J shed 3 bases, and the junction held 10 bases outside the gene matches. The CDR3 DNA reads TGTGCCAGCAGCCAGACAGGGGCAGTTAATAACTACGAGCAGTACTTC. Its translation: CASSQTGAVNNYEQYF.

This clonotype has just one count. The chain recombines TRBV7-9 with TRBJ2-1; a possible D gene is TRBD1 (6 bases). The CDR3 has 16 residues. V lost 2 bases and J lost 10, with 21 bases in between. The V gene's germline CDR1 is SEHNR and CDR2 FQNEAQ (reference sequence). The CDR3 region has the DNA TGTGCCAGCAGCTTAATCCCCACGGGGACCCAGGGGGAGCAGTTCTTC. The encoded protein is CASSLIPTGTQGEQFF.

The V and J genes are TRBV18 and TRBJ1-3, with 7 positions matching TRBD1. J gave up 4 bases and V 5 bases, and 5 bases lay outside the gene matches. The germline gives CDR1 KGHSH, CDR2 LQKENI. This CDR3 comprises 14 residues. CDR3 protein: CASSGGTAGNTIYF. The CDR3 DNA reads as TGTGCCAGCTCAGGGGGGACAGCAGGAAACACCATATATTTT.

The V call is TRBV5-6, the J call TRBJ2-7; D assignment may be TRBD1 or TRBD2 (5 bases each). V lost 3 bases and J lost 6, with 22 bases in between. Germline values: CDR1 SGHDT, CDR2 YYEEEE. This CDR3 spans 16 amino acids. CDR3 amino acids: CASSSVTGTGDAEQYF. Written as DNA, the CDR3 is TGTGCCAGCAGCTCCGTTACCGGGACCGGCGACGCCGAGCAGTACTTC.

CDR3: CASSVSRLNTGELFF. As DNA, the CDR3 is TGTGCCAGCAGCGTGAGCCGACTGAACACCGGGGAGCTGTTTTTT. The genes are TRBV9 and TRBJ2-2; D is uncertain. Germline loops: CDR1 SGDLS, CDR2 YYNGEE. The CDR3 runs to 15 residues. V was trimmed by 2 bases and J by 1 base, leaving 9 bases between them.

This clonotype showed up just once. This sequence joins TRBV5-1 and TRBJ2-4; TRBD1 is a possible D gene (5 bases). CDR1 and CDR2 from the germline V gene are SGHRS and YFSETQ. There are 16 residues in the CDR3. V lost 0 bases to trimming and J lost 7 bases, with 17 bases between them. The CDR3 coding sequence is TGCGCCAGCAGCTTGGAAGCAGGGCAAAGGATTAACATTCAGTACTTC. Its protein is CASSLEAGQRINIQYF.

This chain joins TRBV19 and TRBJ1-5; 9 bases agree with TRBD1. The CDR3 sequence is 18 residues long. V lost 8 bases to trimming and J lost 0 bases; unmatched junction nucleotides: 14. Germline CDR1 and CDR2: LNHDA and SQIVND (reference sequence). CDR3 DNA: TGTGCCAGTGAAACGGGACAGGGCCCCTTGTATAGCAATCAGCCCCAGCATTTT. It is translated as CASETGQGPLYSNQPQHF.

V usage is TRBV24-1 and J usage is TRBJ2-7; D is uncertain. CDR1 is KGHDR, CDR2 SFDVKD, per germline. The germline V and J ends were trimmed by 2 bases and 10 bases, with 14 bases remaining between them. The CDR3 is made up of 13 amino acids. The CDR3 DNA reads as TGTGCCACCAGTGATTCTTCCCGTGTTTCTCAGTACTTC. Protein: CATSDSSRVSQYF.

J is TRBJ1-2 and V is TRBV7-2; 9 bases fit TRBD1. Germline CDR1 and CDR2: SGHTA and FQGNSA. With V trimmed by 5 bases and J by 2 bases, 3 bases remained unmatched. CDR3 length equals 14 residues. The CDR3 coding sequence is TGTGCCAGCAGCCGGGGGACAGGGAACTATGGCTACACCTTC. Its protein product is CASSRGTGNYGYTF.

V and J are TRBV30 and TRBJ1-2; D gene ambiguous. The CDR3 totals 11 residues. The germline V gene has CDR1 GTSNPN and CDR2 SVGIG (reference sequence). V was pared by 4 bases and J by 4 bases, with 7 bases between. CDR3 bases: TGTGCCTGGATGTCAAGCTATGGCTACACCTTC. This codes for CAWMSSYGYTF.

V and J are TRBV25-1 and TRBJ2-3; 8 bases are a match to TRBD2. V trimming: 2 bases; J trimming: 1 base; junction bases outside the gene matches: 2. CDR3 length: 15 amino acids. Looked up from germline, CDR1 is MGHDK and CDR2 is SYGVNS. The CDR3 nucleotides read TGTGCCAGCAGTGAACCGGGACTAGGCACAGATACGCAGTATTTT. It specifies CASSEPGLGTDTQYF.